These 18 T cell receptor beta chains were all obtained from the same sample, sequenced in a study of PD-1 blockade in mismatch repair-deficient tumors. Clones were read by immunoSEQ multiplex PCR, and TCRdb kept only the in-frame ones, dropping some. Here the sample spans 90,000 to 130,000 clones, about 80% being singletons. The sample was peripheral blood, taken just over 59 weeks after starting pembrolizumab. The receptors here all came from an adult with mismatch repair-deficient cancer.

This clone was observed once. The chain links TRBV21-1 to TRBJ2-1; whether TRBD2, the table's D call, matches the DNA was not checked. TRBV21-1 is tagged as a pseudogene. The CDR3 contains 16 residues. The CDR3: CASSTGTSRPYNEQFF. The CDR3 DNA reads TGTGCCAGCAGCACTGGGACTAGCAGACCCTACAATGAGCAGTTCTTC.

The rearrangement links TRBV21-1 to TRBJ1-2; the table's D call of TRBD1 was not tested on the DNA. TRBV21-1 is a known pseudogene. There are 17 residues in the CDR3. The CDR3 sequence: CASSKMSGLLLNYGYTF. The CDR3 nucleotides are TGTGCCAGCAGCAAAATGTCAGGTTTACTCCTTAACTATGGCTACACCTTC.

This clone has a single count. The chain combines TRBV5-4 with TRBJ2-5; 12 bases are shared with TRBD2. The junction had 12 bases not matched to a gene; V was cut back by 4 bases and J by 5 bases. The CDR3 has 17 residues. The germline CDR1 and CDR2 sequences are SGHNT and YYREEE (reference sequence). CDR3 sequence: CASSPEASGRAGETQYF. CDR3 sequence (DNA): TGTGCCAGCAGCCCGGAGGCTAGCGGGAGGGCCGGGGAGACCCAGTACTTC.

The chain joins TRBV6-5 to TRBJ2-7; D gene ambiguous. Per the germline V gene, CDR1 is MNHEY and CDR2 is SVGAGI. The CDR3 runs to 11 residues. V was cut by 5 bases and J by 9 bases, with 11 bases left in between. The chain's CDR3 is CASSPGTGQYF. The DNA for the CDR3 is TGTGCCAGCAGTCCAGGCACCGGGCAGTACTTC.

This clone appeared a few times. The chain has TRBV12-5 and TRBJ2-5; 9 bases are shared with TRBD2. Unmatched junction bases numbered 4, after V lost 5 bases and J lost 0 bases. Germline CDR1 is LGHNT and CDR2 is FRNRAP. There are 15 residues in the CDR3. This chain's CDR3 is CASGPPSGNQETQYF. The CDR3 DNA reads TGTGCTAGTGGTCCACCTAGCGGGAACCAAGAGACCCAGTACTTC. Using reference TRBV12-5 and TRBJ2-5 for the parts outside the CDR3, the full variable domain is DARVTQTPRHKVTEMGQEVTMRCQPILGHNTVFWYRQTMMQGLELLAYFRNRAPLDDSGMPKDRFSAEMPDATLATLKIQPSEPRDSAVYFCASGPPSGNQETQYFGPGTRLLVL.

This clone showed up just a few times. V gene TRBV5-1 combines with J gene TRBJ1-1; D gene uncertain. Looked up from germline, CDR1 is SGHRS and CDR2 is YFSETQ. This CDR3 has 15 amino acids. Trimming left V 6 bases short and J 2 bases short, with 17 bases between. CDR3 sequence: CASTIGITANTEAFF. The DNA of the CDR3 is TGCGCCAGCACCATCGGGATCACGGCAAACACTGAAGCTTTCTTT.

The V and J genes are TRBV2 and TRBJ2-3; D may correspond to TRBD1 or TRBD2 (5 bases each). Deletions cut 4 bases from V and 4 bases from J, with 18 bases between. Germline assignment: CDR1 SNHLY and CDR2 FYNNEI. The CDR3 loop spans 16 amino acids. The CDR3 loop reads CASSGVGRSGPDTQYF. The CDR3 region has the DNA TGTGCCAGCAGTGGGGTTGGGCGCTCGGGACCAGATACGCAGTATTTT.

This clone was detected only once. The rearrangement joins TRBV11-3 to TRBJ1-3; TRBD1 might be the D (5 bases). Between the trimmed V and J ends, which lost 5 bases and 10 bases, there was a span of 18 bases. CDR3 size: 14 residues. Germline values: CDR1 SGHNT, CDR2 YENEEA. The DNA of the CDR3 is TGTGCCAGCAGCCCCCGGGGGACCCAAACAACCATATATTTT. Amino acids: CASSPRGTQTTIYF. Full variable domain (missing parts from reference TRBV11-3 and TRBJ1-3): EAGVVQSPRYKIIEKKQPVAFWCNPISGHNTLYWYLQNLGQGPELLIRYENEEAVDDSQLPKDRFSAERLKGVDSTLKIQPAELGDSAVYLCASSPRGTQTTIYFGEGSWLTVV.

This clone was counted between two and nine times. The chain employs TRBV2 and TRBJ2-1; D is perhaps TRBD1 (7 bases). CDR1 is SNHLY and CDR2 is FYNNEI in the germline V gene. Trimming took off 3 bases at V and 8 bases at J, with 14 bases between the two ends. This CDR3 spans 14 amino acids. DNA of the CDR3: TGTGCCAGCAGTGACAGGGGGGTAGCTCATGAGCAGTTCTTC. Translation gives CASSDRGVAHEQFF.

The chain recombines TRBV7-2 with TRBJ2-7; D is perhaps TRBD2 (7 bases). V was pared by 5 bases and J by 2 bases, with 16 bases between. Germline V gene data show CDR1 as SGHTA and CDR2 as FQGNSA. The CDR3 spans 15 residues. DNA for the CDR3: TGTGCCAGCAGCGTGAGGGAGGGGGGGACCTACGAGCAGTACTTC. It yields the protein CASSVREGGTYEQYF.

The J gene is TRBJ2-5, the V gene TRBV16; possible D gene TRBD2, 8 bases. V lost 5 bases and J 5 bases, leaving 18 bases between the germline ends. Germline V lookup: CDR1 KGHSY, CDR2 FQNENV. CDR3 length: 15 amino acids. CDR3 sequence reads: CASSTREGAVETQYF. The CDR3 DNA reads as TGTGCCAGCAGCACCCGGGAGGGGGCCGTCGAGACCCAGTACTTC.

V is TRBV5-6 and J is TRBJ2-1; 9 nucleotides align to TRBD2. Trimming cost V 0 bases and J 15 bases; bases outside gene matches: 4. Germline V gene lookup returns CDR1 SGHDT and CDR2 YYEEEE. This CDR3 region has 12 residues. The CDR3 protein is CASSLGGLAPFF. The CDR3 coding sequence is TGTGCCAGCAGCTTGGGGGGACTAGCCCCGTTCTTC.

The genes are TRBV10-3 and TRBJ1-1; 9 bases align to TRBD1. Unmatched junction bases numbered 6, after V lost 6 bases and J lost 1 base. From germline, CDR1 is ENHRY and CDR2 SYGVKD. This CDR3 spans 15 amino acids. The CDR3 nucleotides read TGTGCCATCAGGCCGGACAGGGGAGGGAACACTGAAGCTTTCTTT. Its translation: CAIRPDRGGNTEAFF.

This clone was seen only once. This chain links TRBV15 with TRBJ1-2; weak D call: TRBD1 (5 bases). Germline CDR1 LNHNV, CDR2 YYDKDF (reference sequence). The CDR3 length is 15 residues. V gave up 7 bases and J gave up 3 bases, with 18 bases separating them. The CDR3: CATTAPGGGYYGYTF. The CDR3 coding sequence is TGTGCCACCACCGCACCCGGGGGGGGGTACTATGGCTACACCTTC.

The CDR3 DNA follows: TGTGCCAGCAGACGGGACTTACGGTATGGCTACACCTTC. Encoded protein: CASRRDLRYGYTF. The chain carries TRBV6-1 and TRBJ1-2, with D tentatively TRBD1 (5 bases). The CDR3 totals 13 residues. CDR1 MNHNS and CDR2 SASEGT come from the germline V gene. Trimming left V 6 bases short and J 5 bases short, with 13 bases between.

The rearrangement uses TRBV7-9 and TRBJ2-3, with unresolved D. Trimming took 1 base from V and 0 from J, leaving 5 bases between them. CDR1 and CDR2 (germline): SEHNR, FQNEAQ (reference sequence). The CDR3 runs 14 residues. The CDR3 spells CASSLVVSTDTQYF. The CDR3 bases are TGTGCCAGCAGCTTAGTTGTTAGCACAGATACGCAGTATTTT.

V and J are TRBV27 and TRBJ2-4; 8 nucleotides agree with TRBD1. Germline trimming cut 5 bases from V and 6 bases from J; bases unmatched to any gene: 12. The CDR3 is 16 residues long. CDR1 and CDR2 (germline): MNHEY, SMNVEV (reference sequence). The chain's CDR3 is CASSSRDRRAGNIQYF. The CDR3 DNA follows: TGTGCCAGCAGTAGCCGGGACAGGCGAGCTGGAAACATTCAGTACTTC.

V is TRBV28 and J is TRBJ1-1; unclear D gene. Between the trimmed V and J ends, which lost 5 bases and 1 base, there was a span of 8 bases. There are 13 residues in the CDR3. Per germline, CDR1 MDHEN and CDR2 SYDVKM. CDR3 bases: TGTGCCAGCAGTGACCTAACGAACACTGAAGCTTTCTTT. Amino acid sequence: CASSDLTNTEAFF.